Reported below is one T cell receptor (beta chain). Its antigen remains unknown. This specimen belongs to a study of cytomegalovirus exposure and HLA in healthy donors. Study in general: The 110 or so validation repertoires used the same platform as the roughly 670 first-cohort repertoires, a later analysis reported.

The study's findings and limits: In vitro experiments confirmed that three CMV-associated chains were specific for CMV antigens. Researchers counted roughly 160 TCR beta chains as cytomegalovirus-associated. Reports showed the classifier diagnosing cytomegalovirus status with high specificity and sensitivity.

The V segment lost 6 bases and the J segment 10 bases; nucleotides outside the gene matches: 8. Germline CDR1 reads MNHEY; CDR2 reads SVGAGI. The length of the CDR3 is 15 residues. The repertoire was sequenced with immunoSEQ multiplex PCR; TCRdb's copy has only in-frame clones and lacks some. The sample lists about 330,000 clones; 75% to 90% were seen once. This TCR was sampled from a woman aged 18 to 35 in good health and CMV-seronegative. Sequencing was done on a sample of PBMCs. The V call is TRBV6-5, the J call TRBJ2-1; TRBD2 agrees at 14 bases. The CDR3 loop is CASSRLAGGPGEQFF. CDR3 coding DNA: TGTGCCAGCAGCCGACTAGCGGGAGGGCCTGGGGAGCAGTTCTTC.